The clone carrying this T cell receptor (beta chain) showed up many times. Unique molecular identifiers were incorporated into the prepared TCRbeta library. TCRdb analysed the PCR reads with MiXCR anew, one entry per CDR3 protein. The data contain fewer than 1 million distinct CDR3 sequences, roughly 15% of them singletons. Germline assignment: CDR1 ENHRY and CDR2 SYGVKD. With 4 bases clipped from V and 4 bases from J, the junction kept 8 bases outside the gene matches. The CDR3 runs 16 residues. This sample is part of a study of T-cell reconstitution after alpha-beta-depleted transplantation in children.

Sequences were derived from PBMCs, mostly from graft donor cells, sampled 360 days after TCRalphabeta/CD19-depleted stem cell transplant. The J gene is TRBJ2-7, the V gene TRBV10-3; 12 bases are a match to TRBD1. This sequence was found in a male patient younger than 18 who had a stem cell transplant for acute lymphoblastic leukemia, so the T cells may come from the graft donor. The CDR3: CAISVTPGQGAYEQYF. The CDR3 bases are TGTGCCATCAGTGTGACGCCGGGACAGGGGGCTTACGAGCAGTACTTC.